This T cell receptor (beta chain) was captured by sequencing in a study of blood T cells in healthy people across ages. Across the study: Every two T cells gave about one barcoded beta molecule via template switching.

It was with a sample-barcoded 5' primer and a J-beta primer mix that a second PCR of about 6 to 12 cycles was run. A template-switch adaptor that had 12 random nucleotides put a tag on each cDNA molecule. In TCRdb, the 5' RACE reads were re-called with MiXCR into one record per CDR3 protein. The sample has 850,000 or so distinct CDR3 sequences, 25% to 30% seen once. The study's findings and limits: Strongly correlated with naive T cell percentage was TCR beta diversity.

About this clonotype itself: Its antigen is unidentified.

The sequenced sample was blood. This TCR was recovered from a woman older than 75 in good health.

DNA for the CDR3: TGTGCCAGTAGTATAGTCCGAGGCACAGGGGGCGCGGACGGGGAGCTGTTTTTT. This encodes CASSIVRGTGGADGELFF. The gene calls are TRBV19 and TRBJ2-2, with 9 bases identical to TRBD1. After removal of 1 base from V and 7 bases from J, the junction contained 13 bases not matched to a gene. This CDR3 contains 18 residues. Germline CDR1 reads LNHDA; CDR2 reads SQIVND (reference sequence).